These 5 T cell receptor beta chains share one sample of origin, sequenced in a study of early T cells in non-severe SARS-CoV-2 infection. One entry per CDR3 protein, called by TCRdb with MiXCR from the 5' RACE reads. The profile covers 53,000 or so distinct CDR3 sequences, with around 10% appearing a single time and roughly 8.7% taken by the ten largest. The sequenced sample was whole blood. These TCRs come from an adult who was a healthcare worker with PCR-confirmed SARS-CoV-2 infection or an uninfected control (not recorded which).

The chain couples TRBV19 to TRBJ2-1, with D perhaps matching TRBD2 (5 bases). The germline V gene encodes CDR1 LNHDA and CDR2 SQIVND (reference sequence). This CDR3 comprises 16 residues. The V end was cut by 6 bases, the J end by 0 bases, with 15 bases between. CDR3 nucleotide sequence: TGTGCCAGTAGCCGATGGGGAGCGGCCTCCTACAATGAGCAGTTCTTC. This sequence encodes CASSRWGAASYNEQFF.

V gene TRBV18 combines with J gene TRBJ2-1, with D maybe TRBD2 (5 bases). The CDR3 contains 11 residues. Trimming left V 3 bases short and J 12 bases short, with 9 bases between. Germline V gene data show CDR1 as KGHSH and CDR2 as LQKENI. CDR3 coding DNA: TGTGCCAGCTCACCGCTAGCTATGCAGTTCTTC. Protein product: CASSPLAMQFF.

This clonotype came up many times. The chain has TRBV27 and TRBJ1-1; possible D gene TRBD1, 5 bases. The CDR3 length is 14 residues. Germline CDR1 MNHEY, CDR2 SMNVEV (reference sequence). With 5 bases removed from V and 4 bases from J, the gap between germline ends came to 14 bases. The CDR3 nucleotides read TGTGCCAGCAGTAACGGGGACGGCGGCACTGAAGCTTTCTTT. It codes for CASSNGDGGTEAFF.

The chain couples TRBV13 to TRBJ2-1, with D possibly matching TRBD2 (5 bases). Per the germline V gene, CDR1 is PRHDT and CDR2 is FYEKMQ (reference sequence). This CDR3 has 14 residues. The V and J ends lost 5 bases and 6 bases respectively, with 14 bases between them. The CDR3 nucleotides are TGTGCCAGCAGCCCTTGGCAGGAGGTCAATGAGCAGTTCTTC. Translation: CASSPWQEVNEQFF.

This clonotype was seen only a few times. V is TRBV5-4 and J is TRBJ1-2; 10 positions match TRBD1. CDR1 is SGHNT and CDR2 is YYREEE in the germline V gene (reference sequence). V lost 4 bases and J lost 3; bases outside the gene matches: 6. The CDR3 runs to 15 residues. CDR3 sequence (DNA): TGTGCCAGCAGCCCGGGACAGGGGATAGACTATGGCTACACCTTC. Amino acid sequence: CASSPGQGIDYGYTF.